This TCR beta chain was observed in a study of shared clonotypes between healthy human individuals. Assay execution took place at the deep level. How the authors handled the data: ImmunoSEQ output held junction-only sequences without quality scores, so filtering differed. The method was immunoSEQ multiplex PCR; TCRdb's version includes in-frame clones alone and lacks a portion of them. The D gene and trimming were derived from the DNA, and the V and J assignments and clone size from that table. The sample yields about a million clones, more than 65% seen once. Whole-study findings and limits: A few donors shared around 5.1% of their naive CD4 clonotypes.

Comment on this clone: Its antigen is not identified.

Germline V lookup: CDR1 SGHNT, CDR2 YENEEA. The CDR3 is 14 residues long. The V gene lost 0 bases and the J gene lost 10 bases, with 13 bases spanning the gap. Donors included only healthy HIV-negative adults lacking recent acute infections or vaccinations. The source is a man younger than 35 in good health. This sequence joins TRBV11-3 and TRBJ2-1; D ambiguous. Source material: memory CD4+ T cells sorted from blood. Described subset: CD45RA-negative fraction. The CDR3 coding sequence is TGTGCCAGCAGCTTAGATAGTGCAAGTAAGGAGCAGTTCTTC. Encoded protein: CASSLDSASKEQFF. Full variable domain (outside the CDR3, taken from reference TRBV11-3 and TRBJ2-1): EAGVVQSPRYKIIEKKQPVAFWCNPISGHNTLYWYLQNLGQGPELLIRYENEEAVDDSQLPKDRFSAERLKGVDSTLKIQPAELGDSAVYLCASSLDSASKEQFFGPGTRLTVL.